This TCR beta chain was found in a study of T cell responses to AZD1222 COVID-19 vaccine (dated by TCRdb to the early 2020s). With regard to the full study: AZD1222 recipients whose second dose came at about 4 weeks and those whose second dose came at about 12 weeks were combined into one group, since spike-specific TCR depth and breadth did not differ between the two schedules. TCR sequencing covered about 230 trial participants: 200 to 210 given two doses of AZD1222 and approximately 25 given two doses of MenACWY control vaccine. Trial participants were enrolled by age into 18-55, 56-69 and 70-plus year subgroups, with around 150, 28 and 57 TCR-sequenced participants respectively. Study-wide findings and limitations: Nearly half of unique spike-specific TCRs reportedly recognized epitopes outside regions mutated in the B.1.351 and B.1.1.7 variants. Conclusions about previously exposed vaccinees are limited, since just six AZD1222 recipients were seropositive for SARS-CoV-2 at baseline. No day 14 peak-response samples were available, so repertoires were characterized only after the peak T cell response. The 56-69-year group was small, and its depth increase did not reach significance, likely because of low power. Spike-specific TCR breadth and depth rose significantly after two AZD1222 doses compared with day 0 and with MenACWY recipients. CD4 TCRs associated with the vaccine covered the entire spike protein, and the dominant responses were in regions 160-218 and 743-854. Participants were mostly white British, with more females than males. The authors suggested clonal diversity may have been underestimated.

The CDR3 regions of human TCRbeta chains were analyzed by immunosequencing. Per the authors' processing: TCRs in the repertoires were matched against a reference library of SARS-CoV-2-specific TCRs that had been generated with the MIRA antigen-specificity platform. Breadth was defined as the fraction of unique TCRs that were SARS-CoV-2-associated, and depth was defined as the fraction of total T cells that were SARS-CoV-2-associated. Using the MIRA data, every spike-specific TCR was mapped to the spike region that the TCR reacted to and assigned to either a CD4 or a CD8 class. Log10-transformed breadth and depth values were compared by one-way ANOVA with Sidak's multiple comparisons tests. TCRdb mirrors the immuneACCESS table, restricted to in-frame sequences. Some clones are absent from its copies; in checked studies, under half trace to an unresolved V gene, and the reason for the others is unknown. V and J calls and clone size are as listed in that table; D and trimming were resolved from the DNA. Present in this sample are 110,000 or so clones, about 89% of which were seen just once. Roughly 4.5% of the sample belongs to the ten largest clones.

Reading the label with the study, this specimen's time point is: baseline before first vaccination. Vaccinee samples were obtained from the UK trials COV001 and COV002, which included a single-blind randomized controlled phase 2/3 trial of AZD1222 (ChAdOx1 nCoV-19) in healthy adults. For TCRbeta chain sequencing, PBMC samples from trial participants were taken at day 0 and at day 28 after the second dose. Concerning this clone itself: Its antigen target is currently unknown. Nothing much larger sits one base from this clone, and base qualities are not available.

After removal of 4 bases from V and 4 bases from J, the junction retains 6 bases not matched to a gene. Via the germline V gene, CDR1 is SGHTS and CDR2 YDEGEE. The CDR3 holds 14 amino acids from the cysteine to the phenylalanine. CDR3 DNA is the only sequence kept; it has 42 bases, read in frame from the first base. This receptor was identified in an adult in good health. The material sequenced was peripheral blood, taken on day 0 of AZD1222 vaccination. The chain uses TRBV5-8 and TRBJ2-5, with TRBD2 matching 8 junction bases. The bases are TGTGCCAGCAGCCGGGGGGGCCCGGGAGAGACCCAGTACTTC. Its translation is CASSRGGPGETQYF.